This T cell receptor beta chain emerged from a study of blood T cell repertoires in COVID-19. About the research overall: Samples representing acute and convalescent COVID-19 were sourced from the United States, Italy and Spain.

The CDR3 covers 15 residues. Germline V lookup: CDR1 MGHRA, CDR2 YSYEKL. After removal of 4 bases from V and 1 base from J, the junction contained 3 bases not matched to a gene. The authors' processing: Amplification with reference gene primers provided the estimates of nucleated cell counts. Profiled with immunoSEQ multiplex PCR; TCRdb holds only in-frame clones, not every one. That table furnishes V, J and clone size, whereas the DNA furnished D and trimming. The sample yields about 210,000 clones, approximately 90% seen once. Material for sequencing was peripheral blood. This TCR was recovered from a middle-aged man with acute or convalescent COVID-19. V and J are TRBV4-1 and TRBJ2-3, with 9 positions matching TRBD2. CDR3 coding DNA: TGCGCCAGCAGCCTTAGCGGGAGAGGCACAGATACGCAGTATTTT. Translated, it gives CASSLSGRGTDTQYF.